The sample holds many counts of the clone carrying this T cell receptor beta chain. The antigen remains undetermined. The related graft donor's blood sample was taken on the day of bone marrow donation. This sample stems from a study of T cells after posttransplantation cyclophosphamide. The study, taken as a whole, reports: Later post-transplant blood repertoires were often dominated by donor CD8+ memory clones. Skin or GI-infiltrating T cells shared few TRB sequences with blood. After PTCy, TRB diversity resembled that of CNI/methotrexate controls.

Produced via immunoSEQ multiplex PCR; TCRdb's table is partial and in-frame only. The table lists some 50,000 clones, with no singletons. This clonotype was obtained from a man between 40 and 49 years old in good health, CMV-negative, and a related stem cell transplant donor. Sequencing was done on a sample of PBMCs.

As DNA, the CDR3 is TGTGCCAGCAGTTACTTTAAGGACAAACATCAGCCCCAGCATTTT. Its translation is CASSYFKDKHQPQHF. This chain links TRBV6-6 with TRBJ1-5; possibly TRBD1 for D (5 bases). The CDR3 extends over 15 amino acids. In germline, CDR1 is MNHNY, CDR2 SVGAGI (reference sequence). V lost 1 base and J 5 bases, leaving 12 bases between the germline ends.